This TCR beta chain was sequenced for a study of neurological immune-mediated disorders. The ends were cut back, 6 bases at V and 5 bases at J, with 7 bases in the middle. CDR1 is SEHNR and CDR2 is FQNEAQ in the germline V gene (reference sequence). CDR3 size: 11 residues. This clonotype was observed a handful of times. What it binds is not known. A much larger clone differs from this one at a single base, so this may be a read error. With 10-nucleotide random UMIs, 5'RACE was used to make the cDNA. TCRdb called the 5' RACE reads again in MiXCR, with one record for every CDR3 protein. The sample records about 53,000 distinct CDR3 sequences, under 4.5% being singletons. The study's findings and limits: It was HTLV-1-associated myelopathy that showed the most TCR clonal expansion, while multiple sclerosis showed the least, falling below healthy controls. No clinical or MRI feature was associated with the multiple sclerosis repertoire cluster. The repertoires of 18 of 34 multiple sclerosis patients were placed by phylogenetic grouping in a single related-CDR3 cluster, which may be a signature.

This sequence originates from a woman in her twenties or thirties with multiple sclerosis. Material: PBMCs. The rearrangement links TRBV7-9 to TRBJ2-5; D unclear. CDR3 sequence reads: CASRTVETQYF. Here the CDR3 DNA reads TGTGCCAGCAGAACGGTGGAGACCCAGTACTTC.